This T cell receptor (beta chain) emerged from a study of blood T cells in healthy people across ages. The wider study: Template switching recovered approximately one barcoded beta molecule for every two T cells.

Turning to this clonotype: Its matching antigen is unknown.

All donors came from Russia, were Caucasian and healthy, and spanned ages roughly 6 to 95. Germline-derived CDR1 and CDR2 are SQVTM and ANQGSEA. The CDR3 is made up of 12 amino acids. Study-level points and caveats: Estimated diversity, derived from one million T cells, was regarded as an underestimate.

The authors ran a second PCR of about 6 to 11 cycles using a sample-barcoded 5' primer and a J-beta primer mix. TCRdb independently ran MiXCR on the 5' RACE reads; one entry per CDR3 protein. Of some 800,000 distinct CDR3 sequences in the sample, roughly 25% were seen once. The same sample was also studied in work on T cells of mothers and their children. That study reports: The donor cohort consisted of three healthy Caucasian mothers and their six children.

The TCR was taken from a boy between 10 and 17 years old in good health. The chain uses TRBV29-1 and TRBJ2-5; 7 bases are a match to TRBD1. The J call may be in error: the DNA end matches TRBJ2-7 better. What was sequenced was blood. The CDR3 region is CSVWDSGGEQYF. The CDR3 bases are TGCAGCGTTTGGGACAGTGGGGGCGAGCAGTACTTC.